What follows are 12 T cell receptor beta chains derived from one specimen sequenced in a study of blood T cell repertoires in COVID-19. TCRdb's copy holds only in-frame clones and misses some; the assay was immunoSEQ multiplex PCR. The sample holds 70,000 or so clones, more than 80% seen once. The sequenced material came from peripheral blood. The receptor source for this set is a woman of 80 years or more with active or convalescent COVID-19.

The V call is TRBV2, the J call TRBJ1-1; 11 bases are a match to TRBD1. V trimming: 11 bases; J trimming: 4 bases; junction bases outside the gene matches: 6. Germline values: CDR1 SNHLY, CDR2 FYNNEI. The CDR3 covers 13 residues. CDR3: CAVLGTGGTEAFF. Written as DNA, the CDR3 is TGTGCCGTCCTGGGGACAGGGGGCACTGAAGCTTTCTTT.

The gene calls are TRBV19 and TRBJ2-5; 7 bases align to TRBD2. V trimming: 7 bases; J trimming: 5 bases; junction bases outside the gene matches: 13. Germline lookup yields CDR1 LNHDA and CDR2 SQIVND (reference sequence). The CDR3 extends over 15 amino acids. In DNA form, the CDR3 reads TGTGCCAGTAAGTCGCGACTAGCCGCCCGTGAGACCCAGTACTTC. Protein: CASKSRLAARETQYF.

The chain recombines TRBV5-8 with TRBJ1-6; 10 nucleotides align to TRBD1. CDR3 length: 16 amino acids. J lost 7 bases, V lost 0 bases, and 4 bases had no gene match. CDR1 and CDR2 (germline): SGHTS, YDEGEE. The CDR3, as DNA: TGTGCCAGCAGCTTGGGGTTGGGACAGGGGAATTCACCCCTCCACTTT. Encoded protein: CASSLGLGQGNSPLHF.

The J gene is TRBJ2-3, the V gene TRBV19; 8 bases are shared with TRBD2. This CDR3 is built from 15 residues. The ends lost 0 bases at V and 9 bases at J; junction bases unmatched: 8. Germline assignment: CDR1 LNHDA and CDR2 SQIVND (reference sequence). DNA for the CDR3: TGTGCCAGTAGTATAGACGGGGGGGGAGGTGAAACGCAGTATTTT. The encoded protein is CASSIDGGGGETQYF.

Here the CDR3 DNA reads TGTGCCAGTAGTATCCTCCCGGGACAGGGTAGCAATCAGCCCCAGCATTTT. Its translation is CASSILPGQGSNQPQHF. The V and J genes are TRBV19 and TRBJ1-5; 9 bases match TRBD1. CDR1 and CDR2 (germline): LNHDA, SQIVND (reference sequence). The V segment lost 3 bases and the J segment 0 bases; nucleotides outside the gene matches: 6. This CDR3 region has 17 residues.

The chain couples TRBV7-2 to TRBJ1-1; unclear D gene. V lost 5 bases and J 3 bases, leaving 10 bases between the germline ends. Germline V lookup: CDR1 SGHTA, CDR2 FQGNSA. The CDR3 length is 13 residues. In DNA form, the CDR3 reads TGTGCCAGCAGCGGCTCCCAGGACACTGAAGCTTTCTTT. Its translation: CASSGSQDTEAFF.

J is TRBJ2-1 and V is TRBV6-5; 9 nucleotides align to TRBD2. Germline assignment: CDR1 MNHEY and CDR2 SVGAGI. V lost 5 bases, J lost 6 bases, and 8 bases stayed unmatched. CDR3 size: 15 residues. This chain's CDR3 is CASSRPGTSSNEQFF. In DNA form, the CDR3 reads TGTGCCAGCAGTCGCCCCGGGACTAGCTCCAATGAGCAGTTCTTC.

The CDR3 spells CSGSWDRTLISGANVLTF. CDR3 DNA sequence: TGCAGCGGATCTTGGGACAGAACCTTGATCTCTGGGGCCAACGTCCTGACTTTC. The genes are TRBV29-1 and TRBJ2-6; TRBD1 matches 7 bases. Germline-derived CDR1 and CDR2 are SQVTM and ANQGSEA. J lost 0 bases, V lost 7 bases, and 15 bases had no gene match. The CDR3 spans 18 residues. Complete variable domain (other parts from reference TRBV29-1 and TRBJ2-6): SAVISQKPSRDICQRGTSLTIQCQVDSQVTMMFWYRQQPGQSLTLIATANQGSEATYESGFVIDKFPISRPNLTFSTLTVSNMSPEDSSIYLCSGSWDRTLISGANVLTFGAGSRLTVL.

CDR3 in amino acids: CASTPGQFNEKLFF. CDR3 DNA sequence: TGTGCCAGCACTCCGGGACAGTTTAATGAAAAACTGTTTTTT. The rearrangement links TRBV11-2 to TRBJ1-4, with 7 positions matching TRBD1. In germline, CDR1 is SGHAT, CDR2 FQNNGV. With 7 bases clipped from V and 4 bases from J, the junction kept 6 bases outside the gene matches. The CDR3 consists of 14 residues.

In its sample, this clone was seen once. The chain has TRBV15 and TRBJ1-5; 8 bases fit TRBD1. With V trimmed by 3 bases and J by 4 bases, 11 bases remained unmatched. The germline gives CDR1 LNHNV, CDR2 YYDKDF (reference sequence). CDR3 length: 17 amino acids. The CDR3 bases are TGTGCCACCAGCAGCCAGGGGGCGTTTGGAACAAATCAGCCCCAGCATTTT. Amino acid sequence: CATSSQGAFGTNQPQHF.

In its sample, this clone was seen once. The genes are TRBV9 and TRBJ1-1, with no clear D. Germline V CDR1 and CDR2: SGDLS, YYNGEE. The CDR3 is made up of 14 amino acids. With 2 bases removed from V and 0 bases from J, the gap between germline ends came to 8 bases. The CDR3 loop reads CASSVGSMNTEAFF. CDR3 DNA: TGTGCCAGCAGCGTGGGCAGTATGAACACTGAAGCTTTCTTT. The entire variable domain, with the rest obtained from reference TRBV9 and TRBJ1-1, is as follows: DSGVTQTPKHLITATGQRVTLRCSPRSGDLSVYWYQQSLDQGLQFLIQYYNGEERAKGNILERFSAQQFPDLHSELNLSSLELGDSALYFCASSVGSMNTEAFFGQGTRLTVV.

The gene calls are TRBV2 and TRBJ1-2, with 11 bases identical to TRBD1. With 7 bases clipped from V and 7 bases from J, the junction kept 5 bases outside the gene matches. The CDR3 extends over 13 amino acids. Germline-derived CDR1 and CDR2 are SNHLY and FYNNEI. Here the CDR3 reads CASIGTGGVGYTF. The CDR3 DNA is TGTGCCAGCATCGGGACAGGGGGAGTTGGCTACACCTTC.